The clone carrying this TCR beta chain was detected a few times. Its antigen remains unidentified. The CDR3 length is 11 residues. The V end lost 4 bases, the J end lost 12 bases, and 12 bases lay between the germline ends. The data belong to a study of post-analysis software for immune sequencing data. Findings and caveats of the study: The study found TRBV5-6, TRBV5-1 and TRBV20-1 among a handful of TRBV segments more frequent in patients than controls.

Carried by the TCR beta cDNA libraries were unique molecular identifiers. Using its own MiXCR run on the PCR reads, TCRdb lists one record per CDR3 protein. The sample has more than 350,000 distinct CDR3 sequences, 30% to 40% seen once. The sequencing sample was made of blood. This TCR came from a girl aged 2-10 years with multiple sclerosis. This chain links TRBV12-3 or TRBV12-4 with TRBJ1-1, with a tentative D call TRBD1 (5 bases). The CDR3 spells CASSWDPGTFF. CDR3 DNA sequence: TGTGCCAGCAGTTGGGACCCCGGAACTTTCTTT.